The clone carrying this TCR beta chain was detected ten times or more. The antigen is unknown. The entry originates in a study of molecular identifiers for immune sequencing clone quantification. Whole-study findings and limits: More than 99% of effector molecules, versus under 1% of naive-cell molecules, belonged to clones above 20 RNA copies.

Previously reported methods and listed TCR primers produced the bulk TCR libraries. MiXCR, applied by TCRdb to the PCR reads, yields one record per CDR3 protein. The sample has 88,000 or so distinct CDR3 sequences; roughly a fifth are singletons. The CD8+CD4-CCR7+CD45RA+ phenotype defined the sorted naive CD8 T cells. Trimming cost V 4 bases and J 4 bases; bases outside gene matches: 7. Germline V gene sequence: CDR1 LGHDT, CDR2 YNNKEL (reference sequence). The CDR3 is 15 amino acids. V gene TRBV3-1 combines with J gene TRBJ2-3; 8 bases match TRBD2. The specimen sequenced was naive CD8+ T cells from blood, with Jurkat cell RNA spiked in. This sample's subset: FACS-sorted CD8+CD4-CCR7+CD45RA+ naive T cells. This clonotype was sampled from a human donor in good health. Some libraries in this study had Jurkat cell RNA spiked in. This chain's CDR3 is CASSRPGGAADTQYF. CDR3 DNA: TGTGCCAGCAGCCGCCCGGGGGGGGCGGCAGATACGCAGTATTTT.